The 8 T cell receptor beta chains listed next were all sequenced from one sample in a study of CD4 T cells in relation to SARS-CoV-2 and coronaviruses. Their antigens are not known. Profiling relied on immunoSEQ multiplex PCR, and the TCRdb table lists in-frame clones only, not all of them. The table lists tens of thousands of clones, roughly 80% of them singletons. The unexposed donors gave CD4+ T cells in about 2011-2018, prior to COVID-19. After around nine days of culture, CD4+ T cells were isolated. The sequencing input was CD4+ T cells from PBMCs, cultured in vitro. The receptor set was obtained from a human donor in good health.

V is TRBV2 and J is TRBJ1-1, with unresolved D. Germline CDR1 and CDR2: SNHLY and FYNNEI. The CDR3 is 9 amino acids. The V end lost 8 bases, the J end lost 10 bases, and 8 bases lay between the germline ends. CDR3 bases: TGTGCCAGCTCGAGCGGAGCTTTCTTT. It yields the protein CASSSGAFF. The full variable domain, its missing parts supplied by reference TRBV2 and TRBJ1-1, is EPEVTQTPSHQVTQMGQEVILRCVPISNHLYFYWYRQILGQKVEFLVSFYNNEISEKSEIFDDQFSVERPDGSNFTLKIRSTKLEDSAMYFCASSSGAFFGQGTRLTVV.

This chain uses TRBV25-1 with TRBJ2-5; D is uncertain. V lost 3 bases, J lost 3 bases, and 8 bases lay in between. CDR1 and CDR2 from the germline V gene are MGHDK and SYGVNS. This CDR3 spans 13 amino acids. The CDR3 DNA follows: TGTGCCAGCAGTGAGTCTCCGGAAGAGACCCAGTACTTC. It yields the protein CASSESPEETQYF.

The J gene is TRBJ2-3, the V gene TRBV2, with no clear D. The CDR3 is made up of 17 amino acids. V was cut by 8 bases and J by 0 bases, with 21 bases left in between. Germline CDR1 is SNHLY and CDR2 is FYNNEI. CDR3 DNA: TGTGCCAGCCATCCGGTCCTGCTAATTCTTAGCACAGATACGCAGTATTTT. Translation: CASHPVLLILSTDTQYF. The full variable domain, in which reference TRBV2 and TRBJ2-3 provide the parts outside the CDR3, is EPEVTQTPSHQVTQMGQEVILRCVPISNHLYFYWYRQILGQKVEFLVSFYNNEISEKSEIFDDQFSVERPDGSNFTLKIRSTKLEDSAMYFCASHPVLLILSTDTQYFGPGTRLTVL.

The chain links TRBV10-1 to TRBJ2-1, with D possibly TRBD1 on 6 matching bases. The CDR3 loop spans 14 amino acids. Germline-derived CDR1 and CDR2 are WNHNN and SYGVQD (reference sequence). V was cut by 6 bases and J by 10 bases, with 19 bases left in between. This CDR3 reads CASSPQGSDIEQFF. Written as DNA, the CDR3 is TGCGCCAGCAGCCCACAGGGTTCCGACATCGAGCAGTTCTTC.

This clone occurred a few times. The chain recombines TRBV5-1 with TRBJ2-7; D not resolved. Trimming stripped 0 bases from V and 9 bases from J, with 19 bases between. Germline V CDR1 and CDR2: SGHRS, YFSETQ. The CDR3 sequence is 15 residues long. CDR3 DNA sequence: TGCGCCAGCAGCTTGGTCGGCAGCCTAAGAGACTCGCAGTACTTC. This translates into CASSLVGSLRDSQYF.

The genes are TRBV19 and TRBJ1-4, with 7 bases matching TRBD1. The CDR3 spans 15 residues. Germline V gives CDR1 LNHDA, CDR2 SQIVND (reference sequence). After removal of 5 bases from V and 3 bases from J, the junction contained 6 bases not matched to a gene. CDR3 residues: CASSADRAANEKLFF. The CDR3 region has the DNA TGTGCCAGTAGTGCCGACAGGGCGGCTAATGAAAAACTGTTTTTT. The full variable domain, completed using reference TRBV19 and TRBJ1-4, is DGGITQSPKYLFRKEGQNVTLSCEQNLNHDAMYWYRQDPGQGLRLIYYSQIVNDFQKGDIAEGYSVSREKKESFPLTVTSAQKNPTAFYLCASSADRAANEKLFFGSGTQLSVL.

CDR3 DNA sequence: TGTGCCAGTAGTCTTCTGGGACAGGGGGGCCCCGGGGAGCTGTTTTTT. Encoded protein: CASSLLGQGGPGELFF. The chain uses TRBV19 and TRBJ2-2, with 11 bases identical to TRBD1. CDR3 length: 16 residues. Germline CDR1 and CDR2: LNHDA and SQIVND (reference sequence). The ends lost 5 bases at V and 6 bases at J; junction bases unmatched: 8.

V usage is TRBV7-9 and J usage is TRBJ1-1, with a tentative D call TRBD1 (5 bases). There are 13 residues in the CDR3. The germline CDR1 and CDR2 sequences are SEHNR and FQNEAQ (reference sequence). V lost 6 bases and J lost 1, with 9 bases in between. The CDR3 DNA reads TGTGCCAGCAGAGTAGGGGCGAACACTGAAGCTTTCTTT. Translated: CASRVGANTEAFF.